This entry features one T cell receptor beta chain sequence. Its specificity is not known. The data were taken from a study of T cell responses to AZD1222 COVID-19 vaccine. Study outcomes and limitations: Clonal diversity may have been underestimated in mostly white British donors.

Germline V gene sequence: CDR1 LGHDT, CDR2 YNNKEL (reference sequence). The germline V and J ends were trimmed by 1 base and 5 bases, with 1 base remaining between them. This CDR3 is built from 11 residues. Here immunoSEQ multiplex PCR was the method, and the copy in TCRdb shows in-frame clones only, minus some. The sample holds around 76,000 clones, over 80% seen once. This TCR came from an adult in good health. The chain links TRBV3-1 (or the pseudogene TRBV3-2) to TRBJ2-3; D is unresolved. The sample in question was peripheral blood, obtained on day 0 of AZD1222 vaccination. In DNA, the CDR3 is TGTGCCAGCAGCCAAGGAGATACGCAGTATTTT. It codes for CASSQGDTQYF.